These 8 T cell receptor beta chains came from one sample sequenced in a study of blood T cell repertoires in COVID-19. TCRdb's copy holds only in-frame clones and misses some; the assay was immunoSEQ multiplex PCR. The data contain over 250,000 clones, roughly nine tenths of them singletons. Sequencing was done on a sample of peripheral blood. These receptors all come from a young woman with COVID-19, enrolled during active disease.

This clone was counted a few times. The chain is built from TRBV24-1 and TRBJ2-3; possibly TRBD1 for D (6 bases). CDR1 and CDR2 (germline): KGHDR, SFDVKD. The CDR3 length is 16 residues. V lost 0 bases and J 1 base, leaving 10 bases between the germline ends. The CDR3 is CATSDLRDTRTDTQYF. DNA for the CDR3: TGTGCCACCAGTGATTTGCGGGACACCCGCACAGATACGCAGTATTTT.

This clone was found once. The chain recombines TRBV7-8 with TRBJ2-1; 12 nucleotides match TRBD2. The germline CDR1 and CDR2 sequences are SGHVS and FQNEAQ. CDR3 length: 15 amino acids. V shed 2 bases and J 5 bases; nucleotides not matched to a gene: 1. The chain's CDR3 is CASSLLAGGNNEQFF. As DNA, the CDR3 is TGTGCCAGCAGCTTACTAGCGGGAGGGAACAATGAGCAGTTCTTC.

This chain connects TRBV28 to TRBJ1-2; D gene unclear. The CDR3 covers 13 residues. Trimming removed 6 bases from V and 2 bases from J, with 10 bases in between. CDR1 MDHEN and CDR2 SYDVKM come from the germline V gene. In nucleotides, the CDR3 is TGTGCCAGCAGCCGCGGCGGCAACTATGGCTACACCTTC. Protein: CASSRGGNYGYTF.

This chain connects TRBV6-5 to TRBJ2-7, with 9 bases fitting TRBD2. J was trimmed by 1 base and V by 2 bases; bases with no gene match: 3. Germline assignment: CDR1 MNHEY and CDR2 SVGAGI. The length of the CDR3 is 15 residues. The CDR3 bases are TGTGCCAGCAGTTACGCGGGAGGGGCTTCCTACGAGCAGTACTTC. Translated, it gives CASSYAGGASYEQYF.

The table lists this clone with a count of one. The rearrangement uses TRBV7-6 and TRBJ2-6; TRBD1 matches 7 bases. Germline CDR1 and CDR2: SGHVS and FNYEAQ. V shed 9 bases, J shed 4 bases, and the junction held 9 bases outside the gene matches. This CDR3 has 15 amino acids. The CDR3 DNA reads TGTGCCAGTAACAGGGGATCGGCAGGGGCCAACGTCCTGACTTTC. Its translation: CASNRGSAGANVLTF.

The V gene is TRBV25-1, the J gene TRBJ1-2, with TRBD1 identical over 7 bases. The germline CDR1 and CDR2 sequences are MGHDK and SYGVNS. The CDR3 loop spans 16 amino acids. V lost 2 bases to trimming and J lost 1 base; unmatched junction nucleotides: 7. CDR3 coding DNA: TGTGCCAGCAGTGAACATCGAGGGGGCAGTAACTATGGCTACACCTTC. It codes for CASSEHRGGSNYGYTF.

The chain carries TRBV19 and TRBJ2-7; TRBD2 aligns across 8 bases. The V segment lost 6 bases and the J segment 6 bases; nucleotides outside the gene matches: 13. CDR3 length: 15 amino acids. CDR1 is LNHDA and CDR2 is SQIVND in the germline V gene (reference sequence). DNA of the CDR3: TGTGCCAGTAGACCGGGACTAGGCTCGGTCTCCGAGCAGTACTTC. Translated, it gives CASRPGLGSVSEQYF.

The rearrangement links TRBV5-5 to TRBJ1-1, with D possibly TRBD1 on 6 matching bases. This CDR3 has 15 amino acids. V was pared by 2 bases and J by 2 bases, with 13 bases between. Germline loops: CDR1 SGHKS, CDR2 YYEKEE (reference sequence). The CDR3 region has the DNA TGTGCCAGCAGCTTAACCGGACAGCCAAACACTGAAGCTTTCTTT. This gives the protein CASSLTGQPNTEAFF. Using reference TRBV5-5 and TRBJ1-1 for the parts outside the CDR3, the full variable domain is DAGVTQSPTHLIKTRGQQVTLRCSPISGHKSVSWYQQVLGQGPQFIFQYYEKEERGRGNFPDRFSARQFPNYSSELNVNALLLGDSALYLCASSLTGQPNTEAFFGQGTRLTVV.